This passage covers 5 T cell receptor beta chains from one sample sequenced in a study of T cell repertoires in cytomegalovirus infection. TCRdb reprocessed the reads via MiXCR and lists one record per CDR3 protein. Here the sample spans 700,000 to 950,000 distinct CDR3 sequences, less than 35% being singletons. Which antigens these TCRs recognize remains unknown. Sequenced material: cultured CD8+ T cells from PBMCs, taken from culture after CMV antigen stimulation. The receptors here all came from a human donor in good health (CMV status not recorded). Some clones in this sample may be carry-over from other donors' samples.

The V and J genes are TRBV12-3 or TRBV12-4 and TRBJ1-6; 8 nucleotides align to TRBD1. The CDR3 spans 15 residues. Trimming at V came to 6 bases and at J to 7 bases, leaving 8 bases not matched to a gene. The CDR3 reads CASRATGARNSPLHF. In nucleotides, the CDR3 is TGTGCCAGCAGGGCGACAGGGGCTCGCAATTCACCCCTCCACTTT.

The chain recombines TRBV5-1 with TRBJ2-7; a possible D gene is TRBD1 (5 bases). The ends were cut back, 5 bases at V and 5 bases at J, with 14 bases in the middle. This CDR3 contains 13 residues. CDR1 is SGHRS, CDR2 YFSETQ, per germline. In DNA form, the CDR3 reads TGCGCCAGCAGAGAGACAGATGCGGACGAGCAGTACTTC. As protein: CASRETDADEQYF.

The chain recombines TRBV7-6 with TRBJ1-1; D is perhaps TRBD1 (5 bases). Trimming pared 6 bases from V and 7 bases from J, leaving 18 bases between. The germline V gene has CDR1 SGHVS and CDR2 FNYEAQ. The CDR3 loop spans 14 amino acids. The CDR3 nucleotides read TGTGCCAGCAGTTCGACGAGGGGCGGGGATGAAGCTTTCTTT. This translates into CASSSTRGGDEAFF.

This clonotype was seen more than once but under ten times. This chain uses TRBV6-2 or TRBV6-3 with TRBJ1-1, with TRBD1 identical over 11 bases. With 6 bases clipped from V and 2 bases from J, the junction kept 5 bases outside the gene matches. The CDR3 has 15 residues. Germline values: CDR1 MNHEY, CDR2 SVGEGT. The DNA for the CDR3 is TGTGCCAGCAGATGGACAGGGGGCGTCAACACTGAAGCTTTCTTT. It is translated as CASRWTGGVNTEAFF.

This clonotype has just a few counts. The chain employs TRBV19 and TRBJ2-2; 7 nucleotides align to TRBD1. This CDR3 region has 16 residues. From germline, CDR1 is LNHDA and CDR2 SQIVND (reference sequence). Trimming took 6 bases from V and 5 from J; bases not matched to a gene: 12. The CDR3: CASSLTKQGRTGELFF. The CDR3 DNA sequence: TGTGCCAGTAGCCTCACGAAACAGGGGAGAACCGGGGAGCTGTTTTTT.